What follows are 23 T cell receptor beta chains derived from one specimen sequenced in a study of identical twins. TCRdb processed the 5' RACE reads anew with MiXCR; each CDR3 protein has one entry. The sample carries about 720,000 distinct CDR3 sequences, under 9% recorded once. The same specimen was also included in a second study, on yellow fever vaccine responses in identical twins.

Sequencing was carried out using PBMCs. These receptors all come from a woman between 18 and 29 years old in good health.

In this sample, this clonotype turned up many times. Here the CDR3 DNA reads TGCAGCGGCCGGACAGGGGACGCCGGGGAGCTGTTTTTT. Its protein product is CSGRTGDAGELFF. The genes are TRBV29-1 and TRBJ2-2; TRBD1 matches 9 bases. Germline V CDR1 and CDR2: SQVTM, ANQGSEA. The CDR3 sequence is 13 residues long. The V and J ends lost 7 bases and 6 bases, in that order; junction bases with no gene match: 6.

This clonotype showed up just a few times. J is TRBJ2-4 and V is TRBV7-8, with 10 bases identical to TRBD2. CDR1 and CDR2 (germline): SGHVS, FQNEAQ. Losses at the gene ends were 1 base for V and 0 bases for J; bases not matched to a gene: 9. This CDR3 has 19 residues. The CDR3 sequence is CASSLESGRVQVAKNIQYF. The CDR3 bases are TGTGCCAGCAGCTTAGAGAGCGGGAGGGTTCAGGTAGCCAAAAACATTCAGTACTTC.

The chain has TRBV7-9 and TRBJ2-7, with 7 bases matching TRBD2. Trimming removed 1 base from V and 5 bases from J; junction bases left unmatched: 8. The CDR3 totals 15 residues. The germline V gene encodes CDR1 SEHNR and CDR2 FQNEAQ (reference sequence). CDR3: CASSLGGGGGDEQYF. CDR3 DNA: TGTGCCAGCAGCTTAGGTGGCGGGGGAGGGGACGAGCAGTACTTC.

This clonotype was seen more than once but under ten times. The V and J genes are TRBV10-1 and TRBJ1-1, with D possibly being TRBD1 (6 bases). Trimming shortened V by 3 bases and J by 6 bases, and 11 bases separated the two germline ends. CDR1 is WNHNN and CDR2 is SYGVQD in the germline V gene (reference sequence). This CDR3 region has 13 residues. The CDR3 nucleotides read TGCGCCAGCAGTGAATCAGGGGTCGCTGAAGCTTTCTTT. Its protein product is CASSESGVAEAFF.

This clonotype was detected a few times. The CDR3 spells CASSVAGGVSGANVLTF. As DNA, the CDR3 is TGTGCCAGCAGCGTAGCCGGGGGGGTCTCCGGGGCCAACGTCCTGACTTTC. This chain connects TRBV9 to TRBJ2-6; 8 bases line up with TRBD2. CDR1 is SGDLS and CDR2 is YYNGEE in the germline V gene. The junction had 6 bases not matched to a gene; V was cut back by 0 bases and J by 4 bases. The CDR3 is 17 residues long.

The chain's CDR3 is CASSPGRPPYNEQFF. In DNA, the CDR3 is TGTGCCAGCAGCCCCGGACGTCCCCCTTACAATGAGCAGTTCTTC. The V gene is TRBV3-1, the J gene TRBJ2-1; no clear D. V was trimmed by 4 bases and J by 4 bases, leaving 14 bases between them. Germline values: CDR1 LGHDT, CDR2 YNNKEL (reference sequence). This CDR3 region has 15 residues.

This clonotype was observed a handful of times. The rearrangement links TRBV29-1 to TRBJ2-7; the D is unclear. The germline V gene has CDR1 SQVTM and CDR2 ANQGSEA. The CDR3 covers 12 residues. Between the trimmed V and J ends, which lost 6 bases and 0 bases, there was a span of 9 bases. The CDR3 loop is CSVAANSYEQYF. As DNA, the CDR3 is TGCAGCGTCGCAGCAAACTCCTACGAGCAGTACTTC.

This clonotype was detected ten times or more. The CDR3 loop reads CASSSWMTEPYNEQFF. The CDR3 bases are TGTGCCAGCTCATCATGGATGACAGAACCATACAATGAGCAGTTCTTC. This chain uses TRBV7-9 with TRBJ2-1; D might be TRBD1 (5 bases). V was cut by 8 bases and J by 4 bases, with 21 bases left in between. CDR1 SEHNR and CDR2 FQNEAQ come from the germline V gene (reference sequence). The CDR3 runs to 16 residues.

This chain uses TRBV7-2 with TRBJ1-6, with 9 bases that match TRBD1. Germline-derived CDR1 and CDR2 are SGHTA and FQGNSA. This CDR3 spans 14 amino acids. V lost 2 bases, J lost 10 bases, and 3 bases stayed unmatched. CDR3 region: CASSLTGGVSPLHF. CDR3 nucleotide sequence: TGTGCCAGCAGCTTAACAGGGGGCGTATCACCCCTCCACTTT.

This chain links TRBV6-2 or TRBV6-3 with TRBJ1-1, with D hard to call. V was clipped by 0 bases and J by 6 bases, with 11 bases between them. The CDR3 runs 14 residues. Germline V gene lookup returns CDR1 MNHEY and CDR2 SVGEGT. CDR3 nucleotide sequence: TGTGCCAGCAGTTACTCTTATGAAGGTGCTGAAGCTTTCTTT. It translates to CASSYSYEGAEAFF.

Many counts were recorded for this clonotype. The rearrangement links TRBV20-1 to TRBJ2-1; D perhaps matches TRBD1 (6 bases). V was clipped by 0 bases and J by 8 bases, with 20 bases between them. This CDR3 spans 16 amino acids. Germline CDR1 is DFQATT and CDR2 is SNEGSKA (reference sequence). CDR3: CSARDLVGTTIHEQFF. The CDR3 DNA follows: TGCAGTGCTAGAGATCTGGTAGGGACAACGATCCATGAGCAGTTCTTC.

The chain recombines TRBV21-1 with TRBJ2-1. TRBV21-1 represents a pseudogene. The CDR3 is 16 residues long. The CDR3 reads CASSKEEESSYNEQFF. The CDR3 DNA is TGTGCCAGCAGCAAAGAGGAAGAGAGCTCCTACAATGAGCAGTTCTTC.

This rearrangement joins TRBV7-9 to TRBJ2-7; TRBD1 agrees at 9 bases. The V segment lost 3 bases and the J segment 6 bases; nucleotides outside the gene matches: 9. The CDR3 consists of 15 residues. Germline CDR1 and CDR2: SEHNR and FQNEAQ (reference sequence). The chain's CDR3 is CASSFVDRGPSEQYF. For the CDR3, the DNA is TGTGCCAGCAGCTTTGTGGACAGGGGACCGAGCGAGCAGTACTTC.

V is TRBV7-9 and J is TRBJ2-3; tentative D call: TRBD2 (5 bases). The CDR3 is made up of 16 amino acids. Trimming took 5 bases from V and 3 from J, leaving 18 bases between them. Germline V lookup: CDR1 SEHNR, CDR2 FQNEAQ (reference sequence). This CDR3 reads CASSPRLSGDTDTQYF. In DNA, the CDR3 is TGTGCCAGCAGCCCCCGACTGAGCGGAGATACAGATACGCAGTATTTT. Full variable domain (missing parts from reference TRBV7-9 and TRBJ2-3): DTGVSQNPRHKITKRGQNVTFRCDPISEHNRLYWYRQTLGQGPEFLTYFQNEAQLEKSRLLSDRFSAERPKGSFSTLEIQRTEQGDSAMYLCASSPRLSGDTDTQYFGPGTRLTVL.

This clonotype was picked up many times. V usage is TRBV20-1 and J usage is TRBJ1-2; TRBD1 aligns across 7 bases. Germline CDR1 and CDR2: DFQATT and SNEGSKA (reference sequence). The CDR3 loop spans 13 amino acids. J lost 4 bases, V lost 5 bases, and 7 bases had no gene match. CDR3 nucleotide sequence: TGCAGTGCTTACGACAGGGTCGGCTATGGCTACACCTTC. Translated, it gives CSAYDRVGYGYTF.

The CDR3 bases are TGCAGCGTTGAAGAAGCGACACAGGGGGCCTCCTACAATGAGCAGTACTTC. Translation: CSVEEATQGASYNEQYF. This rearrangement joins TRBV29-1 to TRBJ2-1, with 9 bases that match TRBD1. With the DNA end fitting TRBJ2-7 better, the J assignment may be wrong. Per germline, CDR1 SQVTM and CDR2 ANQGSEA. The CDR3 consists of 17 residues.

This clonotype was counted at least ten times. Written as DNA, the CDR3 is TGCGCCAGCAGCCTCCCCGGACAGCCCCCGGAGAGGTCTATGAATGAGCAGTTCTTC. It codes for CASSLPGQPPERSMNEQFF. This chain links TRBV4-1 with TRBJ2-1; D may be TRBD1 (6 bases). Germline V gene lookup returns CDR1 MGHRA and CDR2 YSYEKL. The CDR3 covers 19 residues. Trimming took off 4 bases at V and 7 bases at J, with 29 bases between the two ends.

Only a few counts were recorded for this clonotype. The rearrangement uses TRBV5-1 and TRBJ2-5; the match to TRBD1 covers 9 bases. Germline V gives CDR1 SGHRS, CDR2 YFSETQ. The junction had 12 bases not matched to a gene; V was cut back by 6 bases and J by 6 bases. The CDR3 length is 15 residues. The CDR3 coding sequence is TGCGCCAGCACGAGGGCCGGGACAGGGACGAAGACCCAGTACTTC. Translated: CASTRAGTGTKTQYF.

This clonotype was counted only a few times. The V gene is TRBV15, the J gene TRBJ2-1; 8 positions match TRBD2. Trimming cost V 2 bases and J 3 bases; bases outside gene matches: 3. The CDR3 is 15 amino acids. Per the germline V gene, CDR1 is LNHNV and CDR2 is YYDKDF (reference sequence). The CDR3 nucleotides read TGTGCCACCAGCAGACGCACTAGCGGCTACAATGAGCAGTTCTTC. Protein product: CATSRRTSGYNEQFF.

Only a few counts were recorded for this clonotype. This chain connects TRBV6-2 or TRBV6-3 to TRBJ1-2; D remains unclear. The V and J ends lost 0 bases and 3 bases respectively, with 17 bases between them. Looked up from germline, CDR1 is MNHEY and CDR2 is SVGEGT. This CDR3 spans 17 amino acids. CDR3 sequence reads: CASSYSMTRDKDYGYTF. For the CDR3, the DNA is TGTGCCAGCAGTTACTCCATGACTAGGGATAAGGACTATGGCTACACCTTC.

This clonotype was counted ten times or more. J is TRBJ2-3 and V is TRBV29-1; the D is unclear. The length of the CDR3 is 13 residues. Trimming left V 6 bases short and J 4 bases short, with 14 bases between. Germline V lookup: CDR1 SQVTM, CDR2 ANQGSEA. The CDR3 spells CSVAPRTPDTQYF. Written as DNA, the CDR3 is TGCAGCGTCGCCCCTAGGACCCCAGATACGCAGTATTTT.

In its sample, this clonotype was seen a few times. J is TRBJ1-2 and V is TRBV29-1; D ambiguous. Germline V gene lookup returns CDR1 SQVTM and CDR2 ANQGSEA. This CDR3 comprises 14 residues. Trimming shortened V by 4 bases and J by 1 base, and 13 bases separated the two germline ends. The CDR3 DNA sequence: TGCAGCGTTGGTCCAAGGATGGGTAACTATGGCTACACCTTC. Translation: CSVGPRMGNYGYTF.

The table lists this clonotype with a few counts. In nucleotides, the CDR3 is TGTGCCAGCAGTCCCCCCAGGGGTGACACCGGGGAGCTGTTTTTT. This codes for CASSPPRGDTGELFF. The chain carries TRBV12-3 or TRBV12-4 and TRBJ2-2; weak D call: TRBD1 (6 bases). CDR3 length equals 15 residues. The ends were cut back, 5 bases at V and 3 bases at J, with 13 bases in the middle.